These 5 T cell receptor beta chains came from one sample sequenced in a study of cytomegalovirus exposure and HLA in healthy donors (dated by TCRdb to the late 2010s). The library was generated by the immunoSEQ multiplex PCR assay. The multiplex PCR relied on a mix of 60 forward primers for TCR Vbeta segments and 13 reverse primers for TCR Jbeta segments. The source is immuneACCESS, and TCRdb retained only in-frame sequences with V and J called. Part of the clones is not carried over; for the studies checked, unresolved V genes explain less than half of this, and the remainder is unexplained. This sample gives about 98,000 clones in total; under 70% of them show up just once. Together, the top ten hold around 2.3% of the sample. The sequencing sample was made of PBMCs. Receptors were obtained from a man aged 45-65 years in good health and CMV-seronegative.

In its sample, this clone was seen a few times. The CDR3 region is CASMKGFGANVLTF. In nucleotides, the CDR3 is TGTGCCAGCATGAAGGGGTTTGGGGCCAACGTCCTGACTTTC. This chain links TRBV28 with TRBJ2-6; maybe TRBD1 (5 bases). The CDR3 is made up of 14 amino acids. Deletions cut 7 bases from V and 3 bases from J, with 10 bases between. Germline V gene lookup returns CDR1 MDHEN and CDR2 SYDVKM.

The rearrangement uses TRBV7-2 and TRBJ1-5, with 9 bases that match TRBD1. Germline loops: CDR1 SGHTA, CDR2 FQGNSA. The CDR3 is made up of 14 amino acids. Trimming took 5 bases from V and 5 from J; bases not matched to a gene: 4. The CDR3 coding sequence is TGTGCCAGCAGCCCCGGGACAGGGTATCAGCCCCAGCATTTT. It is translated as CASSPGTGYQPQHF.

The chain has TRBV28 and TRBJ2-7; perhaps TRBD2 as D (5 bases). Germline V gene data show CDR1 as MDHEN and CDR2 as SYDVKM. Deletions cut 4 bases from V and 4 bases from J, with 8 bases between. The length of the CDR3 is 12 residues. In DNA form, the CDR3 reads TGTGCCAGCAGTTATCGGGATTACGAGCAGTACTTC. It yields the protein CASSYRDYEQYF.

The rearrangement joins TRBV5-1 to TRBJ1-2; maybe TRBD1 (6 bases). The CDR3 totals 17 residues. Per germline, CDR1 SGHRS and CDR2 YFSETQ. Between the trimmed V and J ends, which lost 4 bases and 0 bases, there was a span of 19 bases. The CDR3 DNA reads TGCGCCAGCAGCCAATCAAGCAGGGGACCGACTAACTATGGCTACACCTTC. It translates to CASSQSSRGPTNYGYTF.

CDR3: CASSPPSLADNTGELFF. Here the CDR3 DNA reads TGTGCCAGCTCACCTCCCAGTCTAGCGGATAACACCGGGGAGCTGTTTTTT. The chain has TRBV18 and TRBJ2-2, with 7 positions matching TRBD2. Trimming at V came to 3 bases and at J to 2 bases, leaving 9 bases not matched to a gene. CDR3 length equals 17 residues. Germline-derived CDR1 and CDR2 are KGHSH and LQKENI.